This TCR beta chain was captured in a study of Graves' ophthalmopathy and Graves' hyperthyroidism (dated by TCRdb to 2016 to 2019). Regarding the study in general: Peripheral blood was collected at initial diagnosis, prior to any treatment. Once sampling was done, hyperthyroidism patients were given methimazole at a starting dose of 30 mg daily, while ophthalmopathy patients were given high-dose intravenous methylprednisolone. The 90 or so discovery patients were randomly split 7:3 into training and test sets. In about six hyperthyroidism patients, the T-cell repertoire of thyroid tissue was compared with the T-cell repertoire of blood. In total, 135 blood samples were TCR-sequenced: approximately 42 ophthalmopathy, around 75 hyperthyroidism and roughly 17 hyperthyroidism-to-ophthalmopathy patients. TCR beta repertoire signatures were used to distinguish Graves' ophthalmopathy from Graves' hyperthyroidism and to predict progression to ophthalmopathy. An independent validation cohort was composed of 18 to 20 hyperthyroidism patients and over 15 patients who later progressed from hyperthyroidism to ophthalmopathy. To explore V-J signatures that separate ophthalmopathy from hyperthyroidism, a discovery set of about a hundred patients was enrolled, consisting of fewer than 45 with ophthalmopathy and approximately 57 with stable hyperthyroidism.

Stable hyperthyroidism was defined as no progression to ophthalmopathy within 18 months of follow-up. Hyperthyroidism patients were newly diagnosed, were aged 18 to 65 years, and had a disease duration under 2 months. Patients with other autoimmune diseases, uncontrolled infections, pregnancy or lactation were excluded from the study. Diagnosis was based on clinical symptoms, serum thyroxine, TRAb, thyroid ultrasound and orbital computed tomography. Ficoll-Paque density gradient centrifugation was used to isolate PBMCs from about 9 ml of fresh peripheral blood. Total RNA was extracted using Trizol reagent, and RNA quality was checked on an Agilent 2100 Bioanalyzer. This clonotype appeared many times. This receptor's antigen is unknown. No much larger clonotype is one base removed from it; base qualities were not supplied. Study-wide conclusions, independent of this receptor: Ophthalmopathy was separated from stable hyperthyroidism by the 13-signature model with 85% to 90% sensitivity and roughly 83% specificity in cross-validation and with 80%/75% in the test set. Most expanded thyroid clonotypes with frequency above 0.001 were also detected in blood, suggesting blood repertoires may reflect the thyroid immune response. Sample size was not statistically predetermined, and group allocation was not concealed from the investigators. In validation, the model predicted ophthalmopathy progression with 70.59% sensitivity and 72.22% specificity; approximately 12 predicted patients were CT-confirmed with GO in a median of about 6.1 months.

Reading the germline V gene gives CDR1 ENHRY and CDR2 SYGVKD. The CDR3 sequence holds 14 residues, the cysteine and phenylalanine included. Only CDR3 DNA remains: 42 bases, in frame from the first base. Between the V and J ends, shortened by 3 bases and 4 bases respectively, the junction contains 13 bases. TCR beta CDR3 regions were amplified from RNA transcripts for repertoire sequencing. HTBI primers and the Qiagen OneStep RT-PCR kit were used in a first-round RT-PCR, which was followed by a second-round multiplex PCR, size selection and purification. Libraries were sequenced paired-end with 100 bp reads on an Illumina HiSeq2000. In the original analysis: SOAPnuke was used for read processing, and reads with adapters, uncalled bases, a mean Phred below 15, or no exact constant-primer or identifier match were discarded. COPE v1.2.5 was used to merge high-quality paired reads. Unique nucleotide sequences were defined as clonotypes and aligned to IMGT TRB V, D and J references using MiTCR v1.1. The analysis was limited to V-J combinations with a frequency above 0.0001, which together covered 99.2% of repertoires. For each V-J combination, a TCR clonal expansion and chaos score was defined as F50 clonal expansion divided by the chaos observed in the TCRdist matrix. Welch's t-statistics and random forest were used to reduce the features to around 13 V-J combinations, which were then used as input to a naive Bayes classifier. The similarity between thyroid and blood repertoires was quantified using the Morisita-Horn index. TCRdb handled the public reads itself, with Q25 trimming in fastp and clone calling in MiXCR, and kept productive beta chains. For every CDR3 protein sequence, its rows merge into one entry that carries the most common genes and DNA. The V and J calls and clone size come from TCRdb's table, not from the authors' own analysis. The sample data list about 420,000 distinct CDR3 sequences, and under 25% of these were observed just once. The ten biggest clones cover more than 2.5% of the sample.

The TCR comes from a woman between 18 and 29 years old with stable Graves' hyperthyroidism. Donor details come from another sample of the same person, matched by shared clones. The chain is encoded by TRBV10-3 joined to TRBJ2-7; TRBD2 is perhaps the D gene, given 6 matching bases. Sequenced input: peripheral blood. CDR3 loop: CAISETSNRYEQYF. The sequenced DNA is TGTGCCATCAGTGAAACTAGCAATCGGTACGAGCAGTACTTC.